The rows below give T cell receptor beta chains drawn from one sample of a study of blood T cell repertoires in COVID-19. Sequencing was performed with immunoSEQ multiplex PCR; in TCRdb, only in-frame clones are kept and a portion is missing. The sample consists of 60,000 to 70,000 clones, roughly 81% of them appearing once. The specimen was peripheral blood. The receptors come from a man older than 75 with acute or convalescent COVID-19. CDR3s leave out the opening cysteine and the closing phenylalanine or tryptophan. The size of a clone is reported for some rows only, either as once, few or many, or as a class for expanded clones.

length	V	size	J	CDR3
11	TRBV12-3/TRBV12-4	NA	TRBJ2-7	ASSFDSPYEQY
13	TRBV30	NA	TRBJ2-2	GAGLAGVLTGELF
12	TRBV10-3	NA	TRBJ1-4	AISESAQNEKLF
11	TRBV4-2	few	TRBJ2-1	ASRESGGNEQF
14	TRBV7-8	NA	TRBJ2-5	ASSPGTSGGGETQY
11	TRBV7-3	NA	TRBJ2-5	ASSPGFGETQY
16	TRBV2	NA	TRBJ1-2	ASSEMGQVLEGGYGYT
13	TRBV7-2	NA	TRBJ2-3	ASSFERENGDTQY
11	TRBV18	NA	TRBJ1-1	ASSPIQGREAF
10	TRBV2	NA	TRBJ2-1	ASTQGGNEQF
13	TRBV5-1	NA	TRBJ1-6	ASSLDGQGNSPLH
12	TRBV7-9	NA	TRBJ2-5	ASSPRGDQETQY
12	TRBV7-2	NA	TRBJ1-2	ASSLASGKGGYT
10	TRBV3-1/TRBV3-2	once	TRBJ2-3	ASSPWRDTQY
10	TRBV11-3	NA	TRBJ2-3	ASSFHTDTQY
14	TRBV5-1	NA	TRBJ1-6	ASSLEPGTGESPLH
10	TRBV12-3/TRBV12-4	NA	TRBJ2-4	ASSLFKNIQY
12	TRBV21-1	NA	TRBJ2-2	ASSTRTASGELF
11	TRBV7-8	NA	TRBJ2-3	ATEEHVGDTQY
12	TRBV5-6	NA	TRBJ1-4	ASTGTGSYEKLF
6	TRBV20-1	NA	TRBJ1-1	SAREAF
11	TRBV19	NA	TRBJ1-2	ASRGQGGYGYT
14	TRBV2	few	TRBJ1-1	ASSEGTGAGITEAF
13	TRBV7-2	NA	TRBJ2-1	ASSLVGTSFSEQF
12	TRBV7-3	NA	TRBJ2-2	ASSLSSNTGELF
9	TRBV20-1	NA	TRBJ1-1	SARIGQKSF
13	TRBV25-1	NA	TRBJ2-2	ASSGRDKNTGELF
12	TRBV6-5	once	TRBJ2-7	ASSPDRGLGEQY
14	TRBV14	NA	TRBJ2-1	ASSPRLAGAGNEQF
14	TRBV25-1	once	TRBJ1-2	ASSASGTGANYGYT
11	TRBV12-3/TRBV12-4	NA	TRBJ1-2	ASRRTGRYGYT
11	TRBV20-1	NA	TRBJ2-5	SASGLAGETQY
9	TRBV12-3/TRBV12-4	NA	TRBJ1-1	ASNMNTEAF